This T cell receptor beta chain appears in the sequencing data of a study of CD8 T cells in ankylosing spondylitis. Study-wide findings and caveats: In reactive arthritis synovial fluid and blood, some motif variants had been reported before. According to the report, clones linked to the disease were significantly enriched in matched synovial fluid samples taken from ankylosing spondylitis patients.

The V gene's germline CDR1 is SEHNR and CDR2 FQNEAQ (reference sequence). The CDR3 is 13 residues long. Concerning this clonotype itself: What it binds is unknown. Compared with germline, one end of the junction differs, possibly owing to a read error.

TCRdb reprocessed the 5' RACE reads with MiXCR, giving one entry per CDR3 protein. The table lists around 340,000 distinct CDR3 sequences, roughly 15% of them singletons. The TCR comes from a male donor with ankylosing spondylitis or in good health (not recorded which). The V gene is TRBV7-9, the J gene TRBJ2-5; D is possibly TRBD1 (6 bases). Sequencing was done on a sample of blood, either unsorted or a sorted T cell fraction (not recorded which). This CDR3 reads CGSSSGAGETQYF. DNA of the CDR3: TGTGGCAGCAGTTCAGGGGCGGGAGAGACCCAGTACTTC.